The present T cell receptor beta chain was sequenced within a study of T cells in Graves' hyperthyroidism and ophthalmopathy. The V gene's germline CDR1 is SNHLY and CDR2 FYNNEI. The CDR3 is 15 amino acids. With 4 bases clipped from V and 1 base from J, the junction kept 3 bases outside the gene matches. TCR beta CDR3 region amplification was performed from RNA transcripts. First-round RT-PCR targeting the TCR CDR3 was performed with the HTBI primer set. Each CDR3 protein is one row after TCRdb ran MiXCR on the multiplex PCR reads. The profile shows approximately 530,000 distinct CDR3 sequences, approximately 15% of them singletons.

Sequences were obtained from blood. The rearrangement joins TRBV2 to TRBJ2-3; 9 bases are shared with TRBD1. The source of this sequence is a woman aged 18-29 years with Graves' hyperthyroidism. CDR3: CASSGWTGGTDTQYF. DNA for the CDR3: TGTGCCAGCAGTGGATGGACAGGGGGCACAGATACGCAGTATTTT.